This TCR beta chain was sequenced for a study of cytomegalovirus exposure and HLA in healthy donors. Study findings and constraints: The study put 150 or so TCR beta chains on its list as cytomegalovirus-associated.

This CDR3 comprises 14 residues. V trimming: 6 bases; J trimming: 3 bases; junction bases outside the gene matches: 8. Germline V gene lookup returns CDR1 MNHNS and CDR2 SASEGT. A word on this clone: Antigen specificity is unknown.

Amplification used 60 Vbeta primers and 13 Jbeta primers. The data were produced by immunoSEQ multiplex PCR, yet TCRdb's version contains in-frame clones alone and is incomplete. The sample contains 110,000 to 150,000 clones, about 80% of which appear only once. The TCR originated in a man aged 35 to 55 in good health and CMV-seronegative. What was sequenced was PBMCs. The chain is built from TRBV6-1 and TRBJ2-7, with 7 positions matching TRBD1. In DNA, the CDR3 is TGTGCCAGCAGGAAACGACAGGGATACTACGAGCAGTACTTC. It specifies CASRKRQGYYEQYF.